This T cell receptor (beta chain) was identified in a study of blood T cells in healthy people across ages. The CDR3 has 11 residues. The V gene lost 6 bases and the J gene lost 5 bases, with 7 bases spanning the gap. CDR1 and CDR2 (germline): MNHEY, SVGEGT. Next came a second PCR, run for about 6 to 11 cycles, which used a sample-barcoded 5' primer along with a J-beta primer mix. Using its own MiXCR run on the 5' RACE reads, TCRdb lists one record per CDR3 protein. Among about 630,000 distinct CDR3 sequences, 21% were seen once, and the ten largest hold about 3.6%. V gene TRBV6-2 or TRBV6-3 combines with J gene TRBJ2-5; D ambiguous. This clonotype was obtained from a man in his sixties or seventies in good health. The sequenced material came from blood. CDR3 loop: CASRADETQYF. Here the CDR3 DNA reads TGTGCCAGCAGGGCAGACGAGACCCAGTACTTC.